These 11 T cell receptor beta chains originate from one sample sequenced in a study of blood T cell repertoires in COVID-19. The repertoire was sequenced with immunoSEQ multiplex PCR; TCRdb's copy has only in-frame clones and lacks some. Counted here are under 250,000 clones, approximately 86% occurring once; the ten biggest clones make up approximately 1.5%. Sequencing was performed on peripheral blood. These TCRs come from a woman in her fifties or sixties who had recovered from COVID-19.

This chain connects TRBV28 to TRBJ1-5; 7 bases agree with TRBD1. There are 15 residues in the CDR3. CDR1 and CDR2 (germline): MDHEN, SYDVKM. J gave up 11 bases and V 2 bases, and 12 bases lay outside the gene matches. The CDR3 DNA follows: TGTGCCAGCAGTTTAGAAGGGGGCTACTCCGGGGCCCAGCATTTT. It translates to CASSLEGGYSGAQHF.

This rearrangement joins TRBV5-1 to TRBJ1-1; the D is unclear. The CDR3 loop spans 15 amino acids. Germline V gives CDR1 SGHRS, CDR2 YFSETQ. The V gene lost 0 bases and the J gene lost 11 bases, with 20 bases spanning the gap. The CDR3 bases are TGCGCCAGCAGCTTGGCCTCCGTGAGGGTCTCCGACGCTTTCTTT. This encodes CASSLASVRVSDAFF.

The J gene is TRBJ2-5, the V gene TRBV3-1 (or the pseudogene TRBV3-2); a weak D match, TRBD2 (5 bases). V lost 0 bases and J 0 bases, leaving 11 bases between the germline ends. Germline V gene lookup returns CDR1 LGHDT and CDR2 YNNKEL (reference sequence). The CDR3 length is 16 residues. The CDR3 spells CASSQDVRRDQETQYF. The CDR3 DNA is TGTGCCAGCAGCCAAGATGTCCGGCGGGACCAAGAGACCCAGTACTTC.

J is TRBJ2-2 and V is TRBV7-2, with D maybe TRBD2 (5 bases). V dropped 0 bases and J dropped 3 bases, with 5 bases sitting between them. Germline V CDR1 and CDR2: SGHTA, FQGNSA. This CDR3 contains 14 residues. Here the CDR3 reads CASSLAGDTGELFF. DNA for the CDR3: TGTGCCAGCAGCTTAGCCGGGGACACCGGGGAGCTGTTTTTT.

This clone has only a few counts. V usage is TRBV27 and J usage is TRBJ2-3; 9 bases line up with TRBD2. With 5 bases clipped from V and 8 bases from J, the junction kept 14 bases outside the gene matches. This CDR3 is 16 amino acids long. The germline CDR1 and CDR2 sequences are MNHEY and SMNVEV (reference sequence). The CDR3, as DNA: TGTGCCAGCAGTCTCCAGCGGGGGGTCCTGCATAGTACGCAGTATTTT. Residues: CASSLQRGVLHSTQYF.

This sequence joins TRBV5-1 and TRBJ1-3; D gene ambiguous. Germline V gives CDR1 SGHRS, CDR2 YFSETQ. The CDR3 is made up of 15 amino acids. Trimming cost V 5 bases and J 0 bases, with 12 bases left between them. The CDR3 loop is CASRREDISGNTIYF. CDR3 nucleotides: TGCGCCAGCAGGCGCGAGGATATCTCTGGAAACACCATATATTTT.

This sequence joins TRBV28 and TRBJ1-2, with TRBD1 matching over 9 bases. The CDR3 length is 15 residues. Germline lookup yields CDR1 MDHEN and CDR2 SYDVKM. V shed 5 bases, J shed 4 bases, and the junction held 8 bases outside the gene matches. The chain's CDR3 is CASSTPAGQGYGYTF. The CDR3 coding sequence is TGTGCCAGCAGTACGCCGGCGGGACAGGGCTATGGCTACACCTTC.

The V and J genes are TRBV5-8 and TRBJ1-2; the D is unclear. CDR3 size: 14 residues. Trimming removed 1 base at V and 2 bases at J, with 9 bases between. CDR1 and CDR2 (germline): SGHTS, YDEGEE. CDR3 residues: CASSLQSGNYGYTF. For the CDR3, the DNA is TGTGCCAGCAGCTTGCAGTCAGGAAACTATGGCTACACCTTC. Full variable domain (missing parts from reference TRBV5-8 and TRBJ1-2): EAGVTQSPTHLIKTRGQQATLRCSPISGHTSVYWYQQALGLGLQFLLWYDEGEERNRGNFPPRFSGRQFPNYSSELNVNALELEDSALYLCASSLQSGNYGYTFGSGTRLTVV.

A few counts support this clone. The chain carries TRBV5-1 and TRBJ2-7; the D gene is possibly TRBD2 (5 bases). The germline gives CDR1 SGHRS, CDR2 YFSETQ. Trimming stripped 4 bases from V and 6 bases from J, with 17 bases between. CDR3 size: 14 residues. CDR3 protein: CASSVEYRGPEQYF. The CDR3, as DNA: TGCGCCAGCAGCGTAGAGTACCGCGGGCCCGAGCAGTACTTC.

V is TRBV28 and J is TRBJ2-5, with 9 bases fitting TRBD2. Trimming at V came to 3 bases and at J to 2 bases, leaving 4 bases not matched to a gene. The V gene's germline CDR1 is MDHEN and CDR2 SYDVKM. There are 15 residues in the CDR3. Here the CDR3 DNA reads TGTGCCAGCAGTTTCCTTAGCGGGGGACAAGAGACCCAGTACTTC. Amino acid sequence: CASSFLSGGQETQYF.

The J gene is TRBJ2-3, the V gene TRBV16; 9 bases match TRBD2. Losses at the gene ends were 0 bases for V and 4 bases for J; bases not matched to a gene: 5. The CDR3 totals 16 residues. From germline, CDR1 is KGHSY and CDR2 FQNENV. The CDR3 bases are TGTGCCAGCAGCCAATCTGCCTGGACTAGCGCAGATACGCAGTATTTT. It encodes CASSQSAWTSADTQYF.